This TCR beta chain was profiled in a study of cytomegalovirus exposure and HLA in healthy donors. The study, taken as a whole, reports: CMV serostatus was the sole immune exposure information available.

The CDR3 runs to 14 residues. V lost 4 bases, J lost 10 bases, and 7 bases stayed unmatched. The germline V gene has CDR1 SGHAT and CDR2 FQNNGV. The PCR ran on 60 Vbeta and 13 Jbeta primers. Profiled with immunoSEQ multiplex PCR; TCRdb holds only in-frame clones, not every one. The table has about 37,000 clones, roughly 76% seen once; the top ten hold approximately 8.5%. This clone was counted between two and nine times. Its target is unknown. The sequenced sample consisted of PBMCs. The chain combines TRBV11-2 with TRBJ2-2, with 9 bases that match TRBD2. The receptor comes from a woman in her thirties or forties in good health and CMV-seronegative. The CDR3 nucleotides are TGTGCCAGCAGCTCGTGGGCTAGCGGGGCGGAGCTGTTTTTT. Protein sequence: CASSSWASGAELFF.